The present T cell receptor (beta chain) was sequenced within a study of blood T cell repertoires in COVID-19. CDR1 SGHAT and CDR2 FQNNGV come from the germline V gene. This CDR3 region has 17 residues. The V end lost 1 base, the J end lost 3 bases, and 18 bases lay between the germline ends. This clone was seen a few times. Data came from immunoSEQ multiplex PCR; TCRdb stores just in-frame clones and leaves some out. The table includes around 160,000 clones, more than 75% detected once. The receptor's source is a man aged 55 to 70 with active or convalescent COVID-19. Sample: peripheral blood. The chain is built from TRBV11-2 and TRBJ1-1, with D possibly TRBD1 on 6 matching bases. CDR3 sequence reads: CASSLGFGGHRDTEAFF. The CDR3 DNA is TGTGCCAGCAGCTTAGGGTTTGGTGGCCACAGGGACACTGAAGCTTTCTTT.